The 32 T cell receptor beta chains in this list originate from one sample, sequenced in a study of OX40 agonist ivuxolimab in advanced cancers. TCRdb's table, derived via immunoSEQ multiplex PCR, lists solely in-frame clones and lacks some. The sample carries under 150,000 clones, 75% to 90% recorded once. The source was CD4+ or CD8+ T cells sorted from blood, collected in a trial of the OX40 agonist ivuxolimab. The origin of the receptors is an adult with an advanced solid tumor such as melanoma, head and neck, liver or kidney cancer.

The chain couples TRBV5-1 to TRBJ2-3; D might be TRBD1 (6 bases). Trimming took 4 bases from V and 3 from J, leaving 15 bases between them. Germline V gene data show CDR1 as SGHRS and CDR2 as YFSETQ. The CDR3 runs 15 residues. The CDR3 coding sequence is TGCGCCAGCAGCGGGGGCGCGGTAGCAACAGATACGCAGTATTTT. Translation gives CASSGGAVATDTQYF.

In DNA form, the CDR3 reads TGTGCCAGCTCTCACCGGCTAGCGGGGTCCAGGGACGAGCAGTACTTC. It yields the protein CASSHRLAGSRDEQYF. This chain uses TRBV18 with TRBJ2-7; 9 nucleotides agree with TRBD2. The V gene's germline CDR1 is KGHSH and CDR2 LQKENI. With V trimmed by 6 bases and J by 5 bases, 14 bases remained unmatched. The CDR3 length is 16 residues.

V gene TRBV18 combines with J gene TRBJ2-3; D is uncertain. In germline, CDR1 is KGHSH, CDR2 LQKENI. Trimming left V 1 base short and J 0 bases short, with 11 bases between. CDR3 size: 16 residues. The CDR3 DNA reads as TGTGCCAGCTCACCACGTACGGCCGCTAGCACAGATACGCAGTATTTT. Translating it yields CASSPRTAASTDTQYF.

This rearrangement joins TRBV5-1 to TRBJ1-4; D unclear. Trimming took off 1 base at V and 0 bases at J, with 4 bases between the two ends. CDR3 size: 14 residues. Per germline, CDR1 SGHRS and CDR2 YFSETQ. CDR3 loop: CASSLSPTNEKLFF. In DNA, the CDR3 is TGCGCCAGCAGCTTGTCCCCAACTAATGAAAAACTGTTTTTT.

This chain connects TRBV18 to TRBJ1-2; 8 bases are shared with TRBD1. This CDR3 has 13 residues. CDR1 and CDR2 from the germline V gene are KGHSH and LQKENI. J was trimmed by 10 bases and V by 2 bases; bases with no gene match: 6. Here the CDR3 reads CASSPTQGDVYTF. The CDR3, as DNA: TGTGCCAGCTCACCAACACAGGGGGATGTCTACACCTTC.

DNA for the CDR3: TGCGCCAGCAGCTTGGGAACTAGCGGGGGGTACGAGCAGTACTTC. It encodes CASSLGTSGGYEQYF. The chain employs TRBV5-1 and TRBJ2-7; 12 nucleotides line up with TRBD2. The CDR3 length is 15 residues. V lost 0 bases and J lost 4; bases outside the gene matches: 2. Germline CDR1 and CDR2: SGHRS and YFSETQ.

The J gene is TRBJ1-2, the V gene TRBV28, with TRBD1 identical over 8 bases. Germline CDR1 MDHEN, CDR2 SYDVKM. Trimming cost V 4 bases and J 8 bases; bases outside gene matches: 18. CDR3 length: 17 amino acids. The CDR3 is CASSSPSSGQVAVGYTF. In DNA, the CDR3 is TGTGCCAGCAGTTCCCCCTCCTCGGGACAGGTGGCAGTCGGCTACACCTTC.

This sequence joins TRBV4-1 and TRBJ2-2, with D perhaps matching TRBD2 (6 bases). V gave up 1 base and J gave up 5 bases, with 11 bases separating them. Germline V CDR1 and CDR2: MGHRA, YSYEKL. CDR3 length equals 15 residues. The CDR3 DNA reads as TGCGCCAGCAGCCAAGCCCCCGGGGGAACCGGGGAGCTGTTTTTT. This gives the protein CASSQAPGGTGELFF.

The chain links TRBV7-6 to TRBJ2-5; D unresolved. Trimming took off 2 bases at V and 5 bases at J, with 15 bases between the two ends. Germline values: CDR1 SGHVS, CDR2 FNYEAQ. The CDR3 spans 15 residues. CDR3 in DNA: TGTGCCAGCAGCTTAAGCCATTCCAAGGTGGAGACCCAGTACTTC. It translates to CASSLSHSKVETQYF.

The chain links TRBV30 to TRBJ1-2; unclear D gene. The CDR3 covers 13 residues. V was pared by 0 bases and J by 4 bases, with 9 bases between. CDR1 and CDR2 (germline): GTSNPN, SVGIG (reference sequence). The CDR3 loop reads CAWSVRLGYGYTF. In DNA, the CDR3 is TGTGCCTGGAGTGTAAGGTTGGGCTATGGCTACACCTTC.

The chain combines TRBV2 with TRBJ2-1; maybe TRBD2 (6 bases). Trimming took 6 bases from V and 2 from J, leaving 17 bases between them. CDR3 size: 16 residues. Germline-derived CDR1 and CDR2 are SNHLY and FYNNEI. CDR3 residues: CASSPPPERAYNEQFF. The DNA for the CDR3 is TGTGCCAGCAGCCCCCCGCCCGAGCGGGCCTACAATGAGCAGTTCTTC.

A single count supports this clone. The chain is built from TRBV7-2 and TRBJ1-2, with 7 bases that match TRBD1. Germline-derived CDR1 and CDR2 are SGHTA and FQGNSA. The CDR3 totals 13 residues. After removal of 6 bases from V and 7 bases from J, the junction contained 8 bases not matched to a gene. CDR3 sequence reads: CASSPDRVGGYTF. CDR3 DNA: TGTGCCAGCAGTCCCGACAGGGTTGGTGGCTACACCTTC.

The chain employs TRBV5-4 and TRBJ2-1; 7 bases match TRBD1. CDR3 size: 15 residues. Germline V gene lookup returns CDR1 SGHNT and CDR2 YYREEE (reference sequence). Losses at the gene ends were 5 bases for V and 0 bases for J; bases not matched to a gene: 5. The CDR3 region has the DNA TGTGCCAGCAGTAGGGACAGAAGCTCCTACAATGAGCAGTTCTTC. This encodes CASSRDRSSYNEQFF.

The chain joins TRBV27 to TRBJ1-4; tentatively, D is TRBD1 (5 bases). Trimming shortened V by 7 bases and J by 2 bases, and 8 bases separated the two germline ends. CDR1 and CDR2 from the germline V gene are MNHEY and SMNVEV (reference sequence). CDR3 length: 13 residues. The CDR3 loop is CASTGATNEKLFF. The DNA of the CDR3 is TGTGCCAGCACCGGGGCCACTAATGAAAAACTGTTTTTT.

The rearrangement uses TRBV9 and TRBJ2-7; D not resolved. The CDR3 is 12 residues long. Trimming took 4 bases from V and 6 from J, leaving 11 bases between them. The germline CDR1 and CDR2 sequences are SGDLS and YYNGEE. The CDR3 is CASSLDTIEQYF. CDR3 coding DNA: TGTGCCAGCAGCCTGGATACCATCGAGCAGTACTTC.

The CDR3 region is CASTGGNLNTEAFF. For the CDR3, the DNA is TGTGCTTCGACCGGGGGAAACCTGAACACTGAAGCTTTCTTT. The chain combines TRBV28 with TRBJ1-1, with D maybe TRBD1 (5 bases). The germline V gene encodes CDR1 MDHEN and CDR2 SYDVKM. The CDR3 totals 14 residues.

The rearrangement joins TRBV5-4 to TRBJ2-7; no definite D call. The CDR3 sequence is 14 residues long. Trimming shortened V by 0 bases and J by 3 bases, and 10 bases separated the two germline ends. Germline V gene lookup returns CDR1 SGHNT and CDR2 YYREEE (reference sequence). DNA of the CDR3: TGTGCCAGCAGCTTGGGGCAGGCCAACTACGAGCAGTACTTC. This sequence encodes CASSLGQANYEQYF.

For the CDR3, the DNA is TGTGCCAGTAGTGAGGGTCCCATTCAGTACTTC. Translating it yields CASSEGPIQYF. This chain uses TRBV19 with TRBJ2-4; TRBD2 might be the D (5 bases). Germline V gene sequence: CDR1 LNHDA, CDR2 SQIVND (reference sequence). V was cut by 5 bases and J by 9 bases, with 8 bases left in between. The CDR3 consists of 11 residues.

The V and J genes are TRBV2 and TRBJ1-6, with D uncertain. With 3 bases removed from V and 10 bases from J, the gap between germline ends came to 7 bases. Looked up from germline, CDR1 is SNHLY and CDR2 is FYNNEI. This CDR3 contains 12 residues. The CDR3 spells CASSEQASPLHF. CDR3 bases: TGTGCCAGCAGTGAGCAAGCATCACCCCTCCACTTT.

J is TRBJ2-7 and V is TRBV5-1; either TRBD1 or TRBD2 may supply D (6 bases each). V lost 2 bases and J lost 6, with 15 bases in between. CDR3 length: 14 residues. Per germline, CDR1 SGHRS and CDR2 YFSETQ. The CDR3 here is CASSLGHREAEQYF. CDR3 DNA sequence: TGCGCCAGCAGCTTAGGTCACAGGGAGGCCGAGCAGTACTTC. Variable domain in full (rest from reference TRBV5-1 and TRBJ2-7): KAGVTQTPRYLIKTRGQQVTLSCSPISGHRSVSWYQQTPGQGLQFLFEYFSETQRNKGNFPGRFSGRQFSNSRSEMNVSTLELGDSALYLCASSLGHREAEQYFGPGTRLTVT.

V usage is TRBV27 and J usage is TRBJ2-7; the match to TRBD1 covers 9 bases. Germline CDR1 MNHEY, CDR2 SMNVEV (reference sequence). Trimming removed 5 bases from V and 6 bases from J; junction bases left unmatched: 11. The CDR3 is made up of 15 amino acids. CDR3 nucleotides: TGTGCCAGCAGTCCCACCGGACAGGGGTTTTCCGAGCAGTACTTC. Amino acid sequence: CASSPTGQGFSEQYF.

The chain combines TRBV5-1 with TRBJ2-5; no definite D call. Germline CDR1 SGHRS, CDR2 YFSETQ. The CDR3 runs to 16 residues. Deletions cut 0 bases from V and 4 bases from J, with 16 bases between. The DNA for the CDR3 is TGCGCCAGCAGCTTGGTTCCGGGTTTGATGGGAGAGACCCAGTACTTC. The encoded protein is CASSLVPGLMGETQYF. Filled out from reference TRBV5-1 and TRBJ2-5, the complete variable domain reads KAGVTQTPRYLIKTRGQQVTLSCSPISGHRSVSWYQQTPGQGLQFLFEYFSETQRNKGNFPGRFSGRQFSNSRSEMNVSTLELGDSALYLCASSLVPGLMGETQYFGPGTRLLVL.

This clone came up a few times. This sequence joins TRBV4-2 and TRBJ2-3, with D possibly TRBD2 on 6 matching bases. With 4 bases removed from V and 6 bases from J, the gap between germline ends came to 14 bases. The germline CDR1 and CDR2 sequences are LGHNA and YNFKEQ. There are 14 residues in the CDR3. CDR3 in amino acids: CASSRGGFWDTQYF. The CDR3, as DNA: TGTGCCAGCAGCCGTGGGGGGTTTTGGGATACGCAGTATTTT.

The genes are TRBV4-1 and TRBJ1-6; 8 nucleotides match TRBD1. The V segment lost 4 bases and the J segment 7 bases; nucleotides outside the gene matches: 6. The CDR3 runs to 15 residues. In germline, CDR1 is MGHRA, CDR2 YSYEKL. Here the CDR3 reads CASSPGQGGNSPLHF. The CDR3 DNA reads as TGCGCCAGCAGCCCAGGACAGGGAGGCAATTCACCCCTCCACTTT.

The V call is TRBV27, the J call TRBJ1-1, with D possibly being TRBD1 (5 bases). Trimming took 7 bases from V and 6 from J, leaving 21 bases between them. CDR1 is MNHEY, CDR2 SMNVEV, per germline (reference sequence). The CDR3 extends over 15 amino acids. The CDR3: CASTQAGGGLAEAFF. The CDR3 DNA reads as TGTGCCAGCACCCAGGCCGGGGGGGGTCTAGCTGAAGCTTTCTTT.

The V gene is TRBV27, the J gene TRBJ2-7; possibly TRBD1 for D (5 bases). The CDR3 length is 15 residues. Trimming took off 2 bases at V and 6 bases at J, with 17 bases between the two ends. CDR1 and CDR2 from the germline V gene are MNHEY and SMNVEV (reference sequence). CDR3 DNA: TGTGCCAGCAGTTTAAATCCGACAGCCGGGTTCGAGCAGTACTTC. Amino acids: CASSLNPTAGFEQYF.

The chain is built from TRBV2 and TRBJ2-1, with 7 bases aligning to TRBD1. The CDR3 extends over 14 amino acids. V dropped 7 bases and J dropped 1; count of bases not matched to a gene: 4. Germline V gives CDR1 SNHLY, CDR2 FYNNEI. CDR3 residues: CASKPGQSYNEQFF. Here the CDR3 DNA reads TGTGCCAGCAAACCGGGACAGTCCTACAATGAGCAGTTCTTC.

The rearrangement uses TRBV7-9 and TRBJ1-3; D gene uncertain. There are 15 residues in the CDR3. Looked up from germline, CDR1 is SEHNR and CDR2 is FQNEAQ (reference sequence). Trimming left V 3 bases short and J 0 bases short, with 9 bases between. The DNA of the CDR3 is TGTGCCAGCAGCTTTGGGGAAATCTCTGGAAACACCATATATTTT. Translation: CASSFGEISGNTIYF.

The chain recombines TRBV25-1 with TRBJ1-2; no clear D. Trimming cost V 3 bases and J 4 bases, with 12 bases left between them. CDR1 is MGHDK, CDR2 SYGVNS, per germline. The CDR3 runs 14 residues. The CDR3 loop is CASSDRGGSYGYTF. CDR3 DNA: TGTGCCAGCAGTGATCGTGGAGGAAGCTATGGCTACACCTTC.

V usage is TRBV19 and J usage is TRBJ2-5; D unresolved. Trimming took 3 bases from V and 3 from J, leaving 14 bases between them. CDR1 is LNHDA, CDR2 SQIVND, per germline (reference sequence). The CDR3 covers 15 residues. CDR3 residues: CASSIARLREETQYF. CDR3 in DNA: TGTGCCAGTAGTATCGCTCGTCTCCGGGAAGAGACCCAGTACTTC.

This clone has only one observation. This chain uses TRBV7-2 with TRBJ2-3, with D possibly TRBD2 on 5 matching bases. The CDR3 runs 13 residues. CDR1 is SGHTA, CDR2 FQGNSA, per germline. V lost 3 bases and J 4 bases, leaving 8 bases between the germline ends. The CDR3 region is CASSLRVADTQYF. CDR3 sequence (DNA): TGTGCCAGCAGCTTGAGGGTGGCAGATACGCAGTATTTT. Using reference TRBV7-2 and TRBJ2-3 for the parts outside the CDR3, the full variable domain is GAGVSQSPSNKVTEKGKDVELRCDPISGHTALYWYRQSLGQGLEFLIYFQGNSAPDKSGLPSDRFSAERTGGSVSTLTIQRTQQEDSAVYLCASSLRVADTQYFGPGTRLTVL.

This clone was detected only once. This chain connects TRBV19 to TRBJ2-2; TRBD1 aligns across 11 bases. The ends lost 3 bases at V and 6 bases at J; junction bases unmatched: 6. Germline V gene sequence: CDR1 LNHDA, CDR2 SQIVND (reference sequence). This CDR3 is built from 16 residues. In nucleotides, the CDR3 is TGTGCCAGTAGTATGGGACAGGGGGGAAGCGCCGGGGAGCTGTTTTTT. Encoded protein: CASSMGQGGSAGELFF.